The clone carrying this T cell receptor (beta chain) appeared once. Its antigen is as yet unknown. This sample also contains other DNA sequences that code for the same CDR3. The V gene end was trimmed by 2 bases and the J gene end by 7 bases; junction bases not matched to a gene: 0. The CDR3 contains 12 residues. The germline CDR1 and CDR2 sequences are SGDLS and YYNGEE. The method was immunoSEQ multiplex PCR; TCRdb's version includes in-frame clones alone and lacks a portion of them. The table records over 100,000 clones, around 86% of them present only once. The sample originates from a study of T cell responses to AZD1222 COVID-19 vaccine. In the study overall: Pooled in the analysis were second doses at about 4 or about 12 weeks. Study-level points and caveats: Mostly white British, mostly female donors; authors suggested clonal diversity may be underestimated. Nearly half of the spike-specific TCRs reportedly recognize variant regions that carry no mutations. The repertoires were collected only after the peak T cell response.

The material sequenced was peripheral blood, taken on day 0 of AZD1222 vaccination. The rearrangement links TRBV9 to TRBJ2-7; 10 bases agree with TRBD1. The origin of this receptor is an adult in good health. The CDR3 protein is CASSVDRGEQYF. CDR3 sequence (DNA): TGTGCCAGCAGCGTGGACAGGGGGGAGCAGTACTTC.